The following is a T cell receptor (beta chain) sequence with its context. The record originates from a study of blood T cell repertoires in COVID-19. Looking at the study overall: COVID-19 samples, acute and convalescent, were from the United States, Italy and Spain. Nucleic acid was either cDNA or gDNA, and it came from T cells, B-cell-depleted T cells, or PBMCs.

Methods used by the authors: Researchers report that nucleated cell counts were estimated from reference gene primer amplification. Data came from immunoSEQ multiplex PCR; TCRdb stores just in-frame clones and leaves some out. V and J calls and clone size are copied from that table; D and trimming were computed from the DNA. The sample yields a few hundred thousand clones, just over 85% seen once. Trimming took off 4 bases at V and 3 bases at J, with 17 bases between the two ends. Germline V CDR1 and CDR2: SGHNT, YYREEE (reference sequence). The CDR3 length is 15 residues. The sequence was obtained from a man aged 30 to 39 who had recovered from COVID-19. Sequenced input: peripheral blood. V usage is TRBV5-4 and J usage is TRBJ2-7; the D gene is possibly TRBD2 (5 bases). CDR3 in DNA: TGTGCCAGCAGCCCTAACCGGGGTCCGGGCTACGAGCAGTACTTC. Translated: CASSPNRGPGYEQYF.